At least ten counts were recorded for the clone carrying this T cell receptor (beta chain). Its antigen is undetermined. V was cut by 4 bases and J by 2 bases, with 13 bases left in between. CDR1 is ENHRY, CDR2 SYGVKD, per germline. The CDR3 has 15 amino acids. TCRdb passed the 5' RACE reads through MiXCR, listing each CDR3 protein once. The profile shows 250,000 or so distinct CDR3 sequences, around 3.5% of them singletons. This specimen comes from a study of T cells after yellow fever vaccination. Study results and limitations: Secondary responses were weaker yet peaked faster, day 5 versus 15. FACS-sorted repertoires could harbor abundant contaminating bulk-population clonotypes.

This clonotype was obtained from a man aged 18 to 30 who received the YFV17D yellow fever vaccine. The chain carries TRBV10-3 and TRBJ2-3; D may be TRBD1 (5 bases). Sequences were derived from PBMCs, sampled 15 days after the yellow fever booster vaccination. The CDR3 here is CAISGSAGPTDTQYF. CDR3 coding DNA: TGTGCCATCAGTGGCTCGGCAGGGCCCACAGATACGCAGTATTTT.